Reported below is one TCR beta chain. This entry is derived from a study of blood T cell repertoires in COVID-19. This CDR3 spans 13 amino acids. Losses at the gene ends were 6 bases for V and 2 bases for J; bases not matched to a gene: 2. The germline V gene has CDR1 KGHDR and CDR2 SFDVKD. TCRdb's copy holds only in-frame clones and misses some; the assay was immunoSEQ multiplex PCR. Of approximately 200,000 clones listed, about nine tenths are singletons. The sample was PBMCs or T cells enriched from blood (not recorded which). This TCR came from a man aged 25-40 years who had recovered from COVID-19. The genes are TRBV24-1 and TRBJ2-7; 8 bases agree with TRBD1. CDR3 coding DNA: TGTGCCACCAGTACAGGGGGAACCTACGAGCAGTACTTC. This encodes CATSTGGTYEQYF.